These 21 T cell receptor beta chains were all obtained from the same sample, sequenced in a study of T cells in Graves' hyperthyroidism and ophthalmopathy. Amplified TCR beta CDR3 regions came from RNA transcripts. A first-round RT-PCR of the TCR CDR3 used the HTBI primer set. Via MiXCR, TCRdb re-called the multiplex PCR reads, giving one row per CDR3 protein. This sample carries fewer than 850,000 distinct CDR3 sequences, roughly a sixth of them seen once, and the ten largest clones take roughly a sixth. Material for sequencing was blood. The origin of the receptors is a middle-aged man with Graves' hyperthyroidism.

The chain joins TRBV5-1 to TRBJ1-3; no firm D call. V was cut by 2 bases and J by 0 bases, with 9 bases left in between. Per the germline V gene, CDR1 is SGHRS and CDR2 is YFSETQ. The CDR3 totals 15 residues. This chain's CDR3 is CASSFDVSSGNTIYF. The CDR3 DNA follows: TGCGCCAGCAGCTTCGACGTAAGCTCTGGAAACACCATATATTTT.

This sequence joins TRBV28 and TRBJ2-5; TRBD1 is a possible D gene (6 bases). CDR3 size: 12 residues. Germline assignment: CDR1 MDHEN and CDR2 SYDVKM. Trimming removed 6 bases from V and 7 bases from J, with 12 bases in between. CDR3 in DNA: TGTGCCAGCAGACCAGAGACAGGGACCCAGTACTTC. This translates into CASRPETGTQYF.

This clonotype came up a few times. The chain has TRBV6-1 and TRBJ2-7; TRBD2 might be the D (6 bases). The CDR3 has 16 amino acids. Germline CDR1 reads MNHNS; CDR2 reads SASEGT. Trimming took off 6 bases at V and 4 bases at J, with 22 bases between the two ends. CDR3 DNA: TGTGCCAGCAGCTCATTAACGGGAGCCCTCCCGTACGAGCAGTACTTC. Translation gives CASSSLTGALPYEQYF.

This clonotype was detected a few times. A much larger clone differs from this one at a single base, so this may be a read error. This chain joins TRBV2 and TRBJ2-1; the D is unclear. The CDR3 extends over 11 amino acids. V lost 1 base and J 9 bases, leaving 4 bases between the germline ends. Germline lookup yields CDR1 SNHLY and CDR2 FYNNEI. CDR3 in amino acids: CASSEVGEQFF. In DNA, the CDR3 is TGTGCCAGCAGTGAAGTGGGTGAGCAGTTCTTC.

This clonotype came up a few times. This sequence joins TRBV28 and TRBJ2-1, with D uncertain. The length of the CDR3 is 14 residues. The V gene's germline CDR1 is MDHEN and CDR2 SYDVKM. V gave up 3 bases and J gave up 3 bases, with 9 bases separating them. DNA for the CDR3: TGTGCCAGCAGTTTCCGTTCGCGCTACAATGAGCAGTTCTTC. As protein: CASSFRSRYNEQFF. The complete variable domain, with remaining parts taken from reference TRBV28 and TRBJ2-1, reads DVKVTQSSRYLVKRTGEKVFLECVQDMDHENMFWYRQDPGLGLRLIYFSYDVKMKEKGDIPEGYSVSREKKERFSLILESASTNQTSMYLCASSFRSRYNEQFFGPGTRLTVL.

The chain uses TRBV19 and TRBJ2-5, with TRBD1 identical over 9 bases. The CDR3 has 16 amino acids. Trimming at V came to 4 bases and at J to 6 bases, leaving 12 bases not matched to a gene. The V gene's germline CDR1 is LNHDA and CDR2 SQIVND (reference sequence). CDR3 sequence reads: CASSRPGQGLVKTQYF. The CDR3 DNA reads as TGTGCCAGTAGTAGACCGGGACAGGGTTTGGTTAAGACCCAGTACTTC. Drawing the rest from reference TRBV19 and TRBJ2-5, the complete variable domain is DGGITQSPKYLFRKEGQNVTLSCEQNLNHDAMYWYRQDPGQGLRLIYYSQIVNDFQKGDIAEGYSVSREKKESFPLTVTSAQKNPTAFYLCASSRPGQGLVKTQYFGPGTRLLVL.

This clonotype occurred many times. This chain joins TRBV6-1 and TRBJ1-2; no definite D call. The CDR3 extends over 12 amino acids. Germline CDR1 and CDR2: MNHNS and SASEGT. Trimming removed 6 bases from V and 4 bases from J, with 9 bases in between. This CDR3 is CASREGIYGYTF. CDR3 nucleotides: TGTGCCAGCAGGGAGGGTATCTATGGCTACACCTTC.

This clonotype showed up just once. A read error may be the cause here, since a much bigger clone is one base away. V usage is TRBV2 and J usage is TRBJ2-7; the match to TRBD2 covers 10 bases. Germline V gives CDR1 SNHLY, CDR2 FYNNEI. The CDR3 extends over 14 amino acids. This CDR3 is CVSCLGLASYEQYF. In DNA, the CDR3 is TGTGTCAGCTGTCTGGGACTAGCGAGTTACGAGCAGTACTTC.

This clonotype was recorded many times. J is TRBJ2-3 and V is TRBV7-8; D remains ambiguous. Between the trimmed V and J ends, which lost 5 bases and 1 base, there was a span of 16 bases. Germline V gene lookup returns CDR1 SGHVS and CDR2 FQNEAQ. The CDR3 has 16 residues. The CDR3 reads CASSKLRDIRTDTQYF. The CDR3 DNA is TGTGCCAGCAGCAAGCTCCGAGACATTCGCACAGATACGCAGTATTTT.

This clonotype was seen a single time. The chain employs TRBV6-1 and TRBJ2-1, with D uncertain. Germline V gene sequence: CDR1 MNHNS, CDR2 SASEGT. V dropped 2 bases and J dropped 7 bases, with 15 bases sitting between them. There are 15 residues in the CDR3. CDR3 residues: CASSEWAGLLNEQFF. In DNA, the CDR3 is TGTGCCAGCAGTGAATGGGCAGGCCTCTTAAATGAGCAGTTCTTC.

As regards this clonotype: A junction boundary mismatches the germline segment, possibly from a read error. V gene TRBV6-1 combines with J gene TRBJ1-5; D unclear. Germline V gene sequence: CDR1 MNHNS, CDR2 SASEGT. This CDR3 is 14 amino acids long. CDR3 nucleotides: TGTGCCAGCAGCCTGGGAGTTAGCAATCAGCCCCGGCATTTT. This codes for CASSLGVSNQPRHF.

At least ten counts were recorded for this clonotype. The rearrangement links TRBV6-1 to TRBJ1-1; D is perhaps TRBD1 (5 bases). With 3 bases removed from V and 0 bases from J, the gap between germline ends came to 8 bases. Germline values: CDR1 MNHNS, CDR2 SASEGT. The length of the CDR3 is 14 residues. For the CDR3, the DNA is TGTGCCAGCAGTGACGCAGGGCTGAACACTGAAGCTTTCTTT. Residues: CASSDAGLNTEAFF.

This clonotype was counted many times. V and J are TRBV29-1 and TRBJ2-7; a weak D match, TRBD1 (5 bases). With 2 bases removed from V and 1 base from J, the gap between germline ends came to 15 bases. CDR3 length: 15 residues. The V gene's germline CDR1 is SQVTM and CDR2 ANQGSEA. The CDR3 loop is CSVENPQGKSYEQYF. DNA for the CDR3: TGCAGCGTTGAAAATCCCCAGGGCAAGTCCTACGAGCAGTACTTC.

This clonotype was counted at least ten times. The chain couples TRBV2 to TRBJ2-1, with D tentatively TRBD2 (6 bases). The germline V gene encodes CDR1 SNHLY and CDR2 FYNNEI. V lost 6 bases, J lost 4 bases, and 10 bases lay in between. There are 13 residues in the CDR3. The chain's CDR3 is CASRSSAYNEQFF. The CDR3 region has the DNA TGTGCCAGCAGGTCTAGCGCTTACAATGAGCAGTTCTTC.

This clonotype was seen ten or more times. This chain joins TRBV30 and TRBJ1-1; D is unclear. Germline CDR1 GTSNPN, CDR2 SVGIG (reference sequence). This CDR3 spans 14 amino acids. V lost 2 bases and J lost 11, with 21 bases in between. Here the CDR3 reads CAWSNPRKTPRAFF. CDR3 DNA: TGTGCCTGGAGTAACCCACGAAAGACCCCCCGCGCTTTCTTT.

The V call is TRBV28, the J call TRBJ1-2, with 9 bases lining up with TRBD1. This CDR3 contains 15 residues. V lost 5 bases and J lost 5; bases outside the gene matches: 9. Germline values: CDR1 MDHEN, CDR2 SYDVKM. The DNA for the CDR3 is TGTGCCAGCAGTACCCCGGGACAGGGAGTTTATGGCTACACCTTC. Translated, it gives CASSTPGQGVYGYTF.

This clonotype has ten or more counts. The CDR3 sequence: CASSLPPGQQETQYF. The DNA of the CDR3 is TGTGCCAGCAGTCTACCCCCGGGACAGCAAGAGACCCAGTACTTC. The V gene is TRBV28, the J gene TRBJ2-5; TRBD1 aligns across 7 bases. The V segment lost 5 bases and the J segment 2 bases; nucleotides outside the gene matches: 8. The CDR3 is 15 amino acids. Germline CDR1 and CDR2: MDHEN and SYDVKM.

This clonotype showed up many times. The chain is built from TRBV7-3 and TRBJ2-3, with 7 bases fitting TRBD1. With V trimmed by 5 bases and J by 2 bases, 13 bases remained unmatched. This CDR3 comprises 17 residues. CDR1 and CDR2 (germline): SGHTA, FQGTGA. The CDR3 nucleotides read TGTGCCAGCAGCCCGCTGGACAGGACCTCTTTCACAGATACGCAGTATTTT. It translates to CASSPLDRTSFTDTQYF.

The genes are TRBV12-3 or TRBV12-4 and TRBJ2-4; possible D gene TRBD2, 5 bases. V lost 5 bases and J 7 bases, leaving 12 bases between the germline ends. This CDR3 region has 13 residues. CDR3 coding DNA: TGTGCCAGCAGTCCCCTAGGACTCAACATTCAGTACTTC. Its translation: CASSPLGLNIQYF.

This clonotype was counted at least ten times. CDR3 sequence: CASRPGQGGEKLFF. CDR3 bases: TGTGCCAGCAGGCCGGGACAGGGCGGCGAAAAACTGTTTTTT. V and J are TRBV28 and TRBJ1-4; TRBD1 matches at 9 bases. CDR1 is MDHEN and CDR2 is SYDVKM in the germline V gene. The CDR3 has 14 amino acids. Trimming at V came to 6 bases and at J to 8 bases, leaving 7 bases not matched to a gene. The full variable domain, rest sourced from reference TRBV28 and TRBJ1-4, is DVKVTQSSRYLVKRTGEKVFLECVQDMDHENMFWYRQDPGLGLRLIYFSYDVKMKEKGDIPEGYSVSREKKERFSLILESASTNQTSMYLCASRPGQGGEKLFFGSGTQLSVL.

This chain joins TRBV7-9 and TRBJ1-5; D ambiguous. Germline lookup yields CDR1 SEHNR and CDR2 FQNEAQ (reference sequence). The ends were cut back, 5 bases at V and 4 bases at J, with 9 bases in the middle. The CDR3 runs 13 residues. CDR3 coding DNA: TGTGCCAGCAGCCCCCTGAGGAATCAGCCCCAGCATTTT. Protein: CASSPLRNQPQHF. Looking up the rest from reference TRBV7-9 and TRBJ1-5 gives the full variable domain: DTGVSQNPRHKITKRGQNVTFRCDPISEHNRLYWYRQTLGQGPEFLTYFQNEAQLEKSRLLSDRFSAERPKGSFSTLEIQRTEQGDSAMYLCASSPLRNQPQHFGDGTRLSIL.